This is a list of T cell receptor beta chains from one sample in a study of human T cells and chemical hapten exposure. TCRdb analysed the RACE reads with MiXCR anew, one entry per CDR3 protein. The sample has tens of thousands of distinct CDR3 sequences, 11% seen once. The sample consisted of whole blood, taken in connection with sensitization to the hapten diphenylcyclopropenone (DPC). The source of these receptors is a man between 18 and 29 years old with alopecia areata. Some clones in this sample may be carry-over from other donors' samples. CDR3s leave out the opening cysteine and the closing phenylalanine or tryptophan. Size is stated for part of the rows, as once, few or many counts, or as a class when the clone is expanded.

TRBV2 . ASSPFVSLGDTQY
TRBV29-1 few SVLGGNYGYT
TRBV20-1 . SARGTRDGGTVGEKLF
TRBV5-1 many ASSLGPDKQAEAF
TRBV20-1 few SAASGDSNQPQH
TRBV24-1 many ATEGDRAQGTQY
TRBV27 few ASSLRPTGGWETQY
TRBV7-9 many ASTHAEVGNQPQH
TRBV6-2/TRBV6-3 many ASRNPANQPQH
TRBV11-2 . ASSSIPGAHSPLH
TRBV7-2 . ASSLQGFSNQPQH
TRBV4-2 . ASSQVGRAEAF
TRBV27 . ASSFPNAGELF
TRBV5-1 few ASSLTDPYLYGYT
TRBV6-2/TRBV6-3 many ASRPQGVSSNYGYT
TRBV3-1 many ASSRDYSSYEQY
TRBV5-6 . ASGHRDRTNSPLH
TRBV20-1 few SARFQGAVNQPQH
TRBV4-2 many ASSQEDEQF
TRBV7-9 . ASSLVGTGGINTEAF
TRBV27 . ASSLFPTGIYEQY
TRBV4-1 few ASSPRTGPGEQF
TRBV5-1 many ASSLGPNTGELF
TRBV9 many ASSVTKNTEAF
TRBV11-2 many ASSLIPETGTEAF
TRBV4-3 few ASSRGTGENQPQH
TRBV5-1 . AIFNRVLTSNVTNDGEKLF
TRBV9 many ASSVAPHLVQETQY
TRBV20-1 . SARDSGTGYNEQF
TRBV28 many ASSPRGLAVSRTQY
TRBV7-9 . ASSAHSGGATDTQY
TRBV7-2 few ASSLTGVLEQY
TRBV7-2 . ASSLGLSGNTIY
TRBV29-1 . SALSRGSGEAF
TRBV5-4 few ASTRDRRETQY
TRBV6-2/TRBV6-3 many ASSYRQFYGYT
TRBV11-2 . ASSLNLLGDSSTDTQY
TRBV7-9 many ASSSSDSGNTEAF
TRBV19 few ASVGPGGPTDTQY
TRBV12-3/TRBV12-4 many ASSPKPAVNEQF
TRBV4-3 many ASSQESRNTIY
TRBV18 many ASSPFPGRNTDTQY
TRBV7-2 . ASSLSRRIYGYT
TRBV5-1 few ASSLDRGATDTQY
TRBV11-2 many ASSLTDGVTEAF
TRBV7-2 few ASSPYITNEQF
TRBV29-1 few SVESGAANTGELF
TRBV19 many ASSRQGRYRNTEAF
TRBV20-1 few SAERGGFETDTQY
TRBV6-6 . ASSYSDRGGYT
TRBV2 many ASRVELNVVTDTQY
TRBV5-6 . ASSLDTGTGNQPQH
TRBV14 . ASSQDDGQGLNTEAF
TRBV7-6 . ASSSSRMNTEAF
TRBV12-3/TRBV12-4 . ASSFSAGANVLT
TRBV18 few ASSPRSLNGYT
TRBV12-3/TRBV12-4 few ASSFPGGAF
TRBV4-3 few ASSQDFPGAGEKLF
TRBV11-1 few ASSSGRTNTIY
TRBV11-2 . ASSKTGRTDTQY